Listed below are T cell receptor beta chains from one sample, sequenced in a study of cytomegalovirus exposure and HLA in healthy donors. Clones were sequenced by immunoSEQ multiplex PCR, and TCRdb holds only the in-frame ones, with some missing. The table includes 150,000 to 200,000 clones, around four fifths detected once. The sample taken for sequencing was PBMCs. The receptors were gathered from a young man in good health and CMV-seropositive. The CDR3 runs from the conserved cysteine through the conserved F or W. D genes are given only for firm matches. Size tells how often a clone was seen (once, few, many) or the class of an expanded clone, and some rows leave it out.

>once|TRBJ2-2|-|TRBV5-1
CASSFFEEAGELFF
TGCGCCAGCAGCTTTTTTGAGGAGGCAGGGGAGCTGTTTTTT
>-|TRBJ2-2|-|TRBV29-1
CSVRQNTGELFF
TGCAGCGTCAGACAGAACACCGGGGAGCTGTTTTTT
>-|TRBJ2-2|TRBD1|TRBV7-3
CASREAGQGPTGELFF
TGTGCCAGCAGAGAGGCAGGACAGGGGCCCACCGGGGAGCTGTTTTTT
>-|TRBJ1-5|-|TRBV4-1
CASSQQVPDQPQHF
TGCGCCAGCAGCCAACAGGTGCCTGATCAGCCCCAGCATTTT
>once|TRBJ2-1|-|TRBV5-1
CASSRGSYNEQFF
TGCGCCAGCAGTCGGGGCTCCTACAATGAGCAGTTCTTC
>-|TRBJ2-1|TRBD1|TRBV9
CASSDYTGGNEQFF
TGTGCCAGCAGCGACTATACAGGGGGCAATGAGCAGTTCTTC
>-|TRBJ1-6|-|TRBV6-5
CASSSRGRDSPLHF
TGTGCCAGCAGTTCGCGGGGCAGGGATTCACCCCTCCACTTT
>-|TRBJ1-2|-|TRBV6-1
CASSVRRGYGYTF
TGTGCCAGCAGTGTACGAAGGGGGTATGGCTACACCTTC
>few|TRBJ1-2|-|TRBV6-5
CASSYSIGAIIYGYTF
TGTGCCAGCAGTTACTCGATTGGGGCCATTATCTATGGCTACACCTTC
>-|TRBJ2-1|-|TRBV7-2
CASSPMMGAGNEQFF
TGTGCCAGCAGCCCGATGATGGGGGCAGGGAATGAGCAGTTCTTC
>-|TRBJ1-1|-|TRBV19
CASSIVIGRAPAAFF
TGTGCCAGTAGTATAGTGATAGGGAGGGCCCCGGCAGCTTTCTTT
>-|TRBJ2-7|TRBD2|TRBV30
CACHGRGAYEQYF
TGTGCCTGCCACGGGCGGGGGGCGTACGAGCAGTACTTC